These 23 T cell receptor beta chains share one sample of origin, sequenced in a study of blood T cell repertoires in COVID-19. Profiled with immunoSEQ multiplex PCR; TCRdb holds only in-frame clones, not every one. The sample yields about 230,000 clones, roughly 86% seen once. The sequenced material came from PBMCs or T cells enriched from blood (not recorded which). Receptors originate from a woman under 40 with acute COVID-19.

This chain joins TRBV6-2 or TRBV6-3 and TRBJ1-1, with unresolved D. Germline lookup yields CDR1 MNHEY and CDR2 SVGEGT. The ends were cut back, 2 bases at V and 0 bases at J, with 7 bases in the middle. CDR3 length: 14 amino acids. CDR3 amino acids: CASSYVSVNTEAFF. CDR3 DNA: TGTGCCAGCAGTTACGTATCTGTGAACACTGAAGCTTTCTTT.

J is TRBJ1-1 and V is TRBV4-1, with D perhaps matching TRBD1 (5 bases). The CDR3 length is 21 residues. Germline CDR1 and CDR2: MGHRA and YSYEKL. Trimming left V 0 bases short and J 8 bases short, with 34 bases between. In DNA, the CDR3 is TGCGCCAGCAGCCAAGACGGGAGGGGTATGATTATAAGCCTGAAGACCGTCGAAGCTTTCTTT. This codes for CASSQDGRGMIISLKTVEAFF.

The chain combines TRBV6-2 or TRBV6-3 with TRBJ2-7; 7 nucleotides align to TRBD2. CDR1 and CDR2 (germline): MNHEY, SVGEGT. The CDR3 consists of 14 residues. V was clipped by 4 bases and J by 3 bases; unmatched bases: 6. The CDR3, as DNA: TGTGCCAGCAGTTCAGCGGGGTCTAACTACGAGCAGTACTTC. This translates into CASSSAGSNYEQYF.

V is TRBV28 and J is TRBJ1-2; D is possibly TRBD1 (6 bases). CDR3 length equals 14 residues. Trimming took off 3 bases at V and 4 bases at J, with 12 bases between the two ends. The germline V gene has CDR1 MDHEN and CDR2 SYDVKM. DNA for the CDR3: TGTGCCAGCAGTTTGCCCGGACAGTTCTATGGCTACACCTTC. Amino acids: CASSLPGQFYGYTF.

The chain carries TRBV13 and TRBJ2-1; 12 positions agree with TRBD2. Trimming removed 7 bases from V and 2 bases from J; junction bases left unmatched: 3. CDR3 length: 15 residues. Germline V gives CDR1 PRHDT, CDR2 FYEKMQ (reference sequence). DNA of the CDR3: TGTGCCAGCAAGCTAGCGGGGGGGCCCTACAATGAGCAGTTCTTC. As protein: CASKLAGGPYNEQFF.

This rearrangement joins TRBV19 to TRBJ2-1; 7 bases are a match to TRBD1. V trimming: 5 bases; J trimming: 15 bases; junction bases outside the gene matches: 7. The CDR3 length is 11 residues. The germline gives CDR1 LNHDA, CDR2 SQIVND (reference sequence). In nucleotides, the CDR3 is TGTGCCAGTAGTCTTCGGGACAGATCGTTCTTC. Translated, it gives CASSLRDRSFF.

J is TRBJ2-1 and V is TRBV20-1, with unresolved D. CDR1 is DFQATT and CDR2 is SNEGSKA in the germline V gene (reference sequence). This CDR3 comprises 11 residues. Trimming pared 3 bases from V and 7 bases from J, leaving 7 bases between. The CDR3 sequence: CSARPANEQFF. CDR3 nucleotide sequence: TGCAGTGCTAGGCCCGCGAATGAGCAGTTCTTC.

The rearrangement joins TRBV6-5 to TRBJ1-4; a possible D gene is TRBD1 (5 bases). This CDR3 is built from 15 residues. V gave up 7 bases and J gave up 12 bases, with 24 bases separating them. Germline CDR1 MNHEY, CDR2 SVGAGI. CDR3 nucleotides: TGTGCCAGCACCCTCGGAGAGGGACGGAGGGAGGAACTGTTTTTT. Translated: CASTLGEGRREELFF.

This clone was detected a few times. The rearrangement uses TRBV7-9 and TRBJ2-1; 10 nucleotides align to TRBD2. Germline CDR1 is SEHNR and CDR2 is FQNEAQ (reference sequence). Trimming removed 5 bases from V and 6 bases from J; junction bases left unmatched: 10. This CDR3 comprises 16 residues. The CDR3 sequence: CASSLGGTSAGNEQFF. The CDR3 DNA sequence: TGTGCCAGCAGCCTGGGGGGGACTAGCGCCGGCAATGAGCAGTTCTTC.

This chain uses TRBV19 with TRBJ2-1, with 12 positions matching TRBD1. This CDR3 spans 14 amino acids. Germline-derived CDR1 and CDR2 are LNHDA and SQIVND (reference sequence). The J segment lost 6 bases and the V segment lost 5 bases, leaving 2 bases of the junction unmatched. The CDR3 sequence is CASSRDRGLNEQFF. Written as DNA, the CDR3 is TGTGCCAGTAGTCGGGACAGGGGGCTCAATGAGCAGTTCTTC.

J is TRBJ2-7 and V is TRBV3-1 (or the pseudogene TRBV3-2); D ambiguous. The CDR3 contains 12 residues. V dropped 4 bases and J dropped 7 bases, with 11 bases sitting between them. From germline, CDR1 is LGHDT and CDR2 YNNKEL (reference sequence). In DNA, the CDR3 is TGTGCCAGCAGCCCGCCCGGTCGGGAGCAGTACTTC. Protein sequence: CASSPPGREQYF.

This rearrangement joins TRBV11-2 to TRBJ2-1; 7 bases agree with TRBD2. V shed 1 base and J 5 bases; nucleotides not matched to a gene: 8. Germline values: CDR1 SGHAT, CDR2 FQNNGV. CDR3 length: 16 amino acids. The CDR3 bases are TGTGCCAGCAGCTTAGGGGCAGCGGGGCGTGACAATGAGCAGTTCTTC. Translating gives CASSLGAAGRDNEQFF. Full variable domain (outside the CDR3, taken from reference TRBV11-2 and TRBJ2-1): EAGVAQSPRYKIIEKRQSVAFWCNPISGHATLYWYQQILGQGPKLLIQFQNNGVVDDSQLPKDRFSAERLKGVDSTLKIQPAKLEDSAVYLCASSLGAAGRDNEQFFGPGTRLTVL.

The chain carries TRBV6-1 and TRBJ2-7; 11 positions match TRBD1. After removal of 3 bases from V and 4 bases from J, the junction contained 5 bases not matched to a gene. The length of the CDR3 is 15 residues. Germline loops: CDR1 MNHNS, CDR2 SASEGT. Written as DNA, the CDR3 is TGTGCCAGCAGTGACCCGGACAGGGGGCTTTACGAGCAGTACTTC. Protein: CASSDPDRGLYEQYF.

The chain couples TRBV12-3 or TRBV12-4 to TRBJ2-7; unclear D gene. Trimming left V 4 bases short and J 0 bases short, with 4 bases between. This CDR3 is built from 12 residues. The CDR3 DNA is TGTGCCAGCAGTTCCAGCTCCTACGAGCAGTACTTC. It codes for CASSSSSYEQYF.

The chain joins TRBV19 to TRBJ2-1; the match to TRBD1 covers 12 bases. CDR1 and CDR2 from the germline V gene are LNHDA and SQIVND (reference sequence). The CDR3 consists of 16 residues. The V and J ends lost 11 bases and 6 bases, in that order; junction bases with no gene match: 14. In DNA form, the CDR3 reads TGTGCCTCAGGTGGCCAGACGGGACAGGGGGCCAATGAGCAGTTCTTC. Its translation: CASGGQTGQGANEQFF.

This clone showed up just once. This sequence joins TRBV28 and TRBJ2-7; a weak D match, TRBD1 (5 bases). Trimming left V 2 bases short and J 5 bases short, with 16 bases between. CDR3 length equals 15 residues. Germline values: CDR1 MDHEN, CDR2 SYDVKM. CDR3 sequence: CASSLNNPGPNEQYF. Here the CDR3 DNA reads TGTGCCAGCAGTTTAAATAACCCAGGGCCCAACGAGCAGTACTTC.

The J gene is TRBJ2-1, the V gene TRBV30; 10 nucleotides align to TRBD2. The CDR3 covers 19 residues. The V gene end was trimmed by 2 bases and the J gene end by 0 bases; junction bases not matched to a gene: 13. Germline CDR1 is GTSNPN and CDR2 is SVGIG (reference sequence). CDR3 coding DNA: TGTGCCTGGAGTCACCATAGCGGGGGGCTTACTAGCTCCTACAATGAGCAGTTCTTC. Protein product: CAWSHHSGGLTSSYNEQFF.

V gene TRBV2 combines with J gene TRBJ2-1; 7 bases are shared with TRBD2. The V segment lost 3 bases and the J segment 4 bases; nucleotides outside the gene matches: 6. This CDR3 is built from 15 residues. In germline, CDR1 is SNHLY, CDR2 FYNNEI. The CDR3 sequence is CASSDMGRGYNEQFF. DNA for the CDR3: TGTGCCAGCAGTGACATGGGGCGGGGGTACAATGAGCAGTTCTTC.

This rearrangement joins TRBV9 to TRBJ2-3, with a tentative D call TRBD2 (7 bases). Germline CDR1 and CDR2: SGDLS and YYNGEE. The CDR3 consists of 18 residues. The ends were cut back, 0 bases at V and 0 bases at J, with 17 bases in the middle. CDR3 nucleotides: TGTGCCAGCAGCGTAGCGGGGGGTGGAGACAGGAGCACAGATACGCAGTATTTT. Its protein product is CASSVAGGGDRSTDTQYF.

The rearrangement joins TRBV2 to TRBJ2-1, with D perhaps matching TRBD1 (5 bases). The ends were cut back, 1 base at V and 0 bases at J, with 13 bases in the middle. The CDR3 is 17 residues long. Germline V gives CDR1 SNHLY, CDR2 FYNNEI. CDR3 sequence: CASSEVAGPSSYNEQFF. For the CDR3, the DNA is TGTGCCAGCAGTGAAGTGGCAGGGCCTAGCTCCTACAATGAGCAGTTCTTC.

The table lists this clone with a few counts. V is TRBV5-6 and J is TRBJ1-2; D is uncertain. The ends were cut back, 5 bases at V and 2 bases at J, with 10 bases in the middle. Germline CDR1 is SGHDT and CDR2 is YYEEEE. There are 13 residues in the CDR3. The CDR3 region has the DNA TGTGCCAGCAGAGCGGGAATCAACTATGGCTACACCTTC. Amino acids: CASRAGINYGYTF.

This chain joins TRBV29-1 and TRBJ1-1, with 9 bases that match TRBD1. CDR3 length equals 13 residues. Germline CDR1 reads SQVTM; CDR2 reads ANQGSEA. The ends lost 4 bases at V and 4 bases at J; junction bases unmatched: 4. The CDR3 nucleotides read TGCAGCGTTGTTTGGGACAGGGCCACTGAAGCTTTCTTT. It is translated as CSVVWDRATEAFF.

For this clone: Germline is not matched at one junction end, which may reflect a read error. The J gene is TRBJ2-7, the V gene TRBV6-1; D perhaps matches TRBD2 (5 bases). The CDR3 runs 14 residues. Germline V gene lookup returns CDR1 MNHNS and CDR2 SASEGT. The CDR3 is CASGEIGVPYEQYF. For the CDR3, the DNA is TGTGCCAGCGGTGAGATCGGGGTCCCCTACGAGCAGTACTTC.